This is a list of T cell receptor beta chains from one sample in a study of T cell changes during pregnancy in multiple sclerosis. Here immunoSEQ multiplex PCR was the method, and the copy in TCRdb shows in-frame clones only, minus some. Among approximately 20,000 clones, about 90% were seen once, and the ten largest hold approximately 8%. The starting material was CD8+ T cells from peripheral blood mononuclear cells, obtained after pregnancy. The receptor source for this set is a female donor with multiple sclerosis, enrolled in a pregnancy study. Each CDR3 is given with its conserved first and last residue. Not every row has a clone size; where given, it reads once, few, many or a size class.

V,J,size,CDR3
TRBV27,TRBJ2-1,NA,CASSFSGAGVAYNEQFF
TRBV7-9,TRBJ2-2,NA,CASSLSENTGELFF
TRBV4-1,TRBJ2-1,few,CATGFSGRRDEQFF
TRBV6-4,TRBJ2-3,few,CASSDETGSSAHTQYF
TRBV27,TRBJ2-5,once,CASSLSSPGLKETQYF
TRBV4-2,TRBJ2-7,NA,CASSREAGESYEQYF
TRBV5-1,TRBJ2-7,NA,CATMILGQSYEQYF
TRBV5-6,TRBJ2-5,NA,CASSLARETQYF
TRBV27,TRBJ1-3,NA,CASSPFGGVLSGNTIYF
TRBV6-1,TRBJ1-2,NA,CASSEAGGLGGYTF
TRBV15,TRBJ1-2,NA,CATSRDRATGDYGYTF
TRBV27,TRBJ1-5,NA,CASSLRPGQDSNQPQHF
TRBV4-3,TRBJ2-1,NA,CASSVSRTGGNEQFF
TRBV30,TRBJ1-1,NA,CAWTVASGGYTEAFF
TRBV19,TRBJ2-1,once,CASIGLAYNEQFF
TRBV7-9,TRBJ2-1,NA,CASSPQTSVEQFF
TRBV28,TRBJ1-5,NA,CASRPARDRGHQPQHF
TRBV28,TRBJ2-5,NA,CASRPGFGGHRAQYF
TRBV19,TRBJ1-1,NA,CASSPQETTEAFF
TRBV11-3,TRBJ2-3,NA,CASSSPGTDTQYF
TRBV29-1,TRBJ2-7,NA,CSVVPLKPGQSLYEQYF
TRBV5-1,TRBJ1-2,once,CASSLSPPGKLVDGYTF
TRBV14,TRBJ1-3,medium-sized,CASSHVWRSRRGNTIYF
TRBV4-1,TRBJ1-1,NA,CASSQGPGGREAFF
TRBV6-1,TRBJ2-2,once,CASSEREWNTGELFF
TRBV4-3,TRBJ2-5,once,CASSQSWAEETQYF
TRBV5-1,TRBJ2-1,NA,CASSLVWETSYNEQFF
TRBV13,TRBJ1-1,few,CASSDRGQYTEAFF
TRBV18,TRBJ1-2,NA,CASSLNRESNYGYTF
TRBV6-1,TRBJ2-7,NA,CASSEYQSYEQYF
TRBV7-9,TRBJ2-7,NA,CASSLQREGRHEQYF
TRBV4-1,TRBJ1-5,NA,CASSQDLTRNQPQHF
TRBV19,TRBJ1-1,NA,CASSPRQGYNTEAFF
TRBV5-4,TRBJ1-2,NA,CASSLSEGAKGYTF
TRBV5-6,TRBJ2-5,NA,CASSSTSTGAWTQYF
TRBV7-3,TRBJ1-2,NA,CASSPQGTANYGYTF
TRBV27,TRBJ1-6,NA,CASSLRVWTGGYSPLHF
TRBV4-2,TRBJ2-1,NA,CASSSAGVSEQFF
TRBV6-4,TRBJ2-3,NA,CASSVSGTATDTQYF
TRBV2,TRBJ2-7,NA,CASRPIAGGGEQYF
TRBV25-1,TRBJ2-5,NA,CASSELVGWETQYF
TRBV4-1,TRBJ2-2,NA,CASSQGQGATGELFF
TRBV6-1,TRBJ2-3,NA,CASSEAVEGGRDTQYF
TRBV5-1,TRBJ2-1,NA,CASSLGTSGNDEQFF
TRBV19,TRBJ2-7,NA,CASSISPTYYEQYF